Each of the 27 T cell receptor beta chains below was sequenced from the same sample in a study of cytomegalovirus exposure and HLA in healthy donors. With 60 Vbeta and 13 Jbeta primers, the PCR was carried out. Sequencing was performed with immunoSEQ multiplex PCR; in TCRdb, only in-frame clones are kept and a portion is missing. The sample holds under 200,000 clones; roughly four fifths are singletons and the top ten take 1.7%. Material for sequencing was PBMCs. The origin of the receptors is a woman aged 18-35 years in good health and CMV-seronegative.

This chain joins TRBV6-5 and TRBJ1-1; no clear D. The CDR3 extends over 16 amino acids. V was trimmed by 0 bases and J by 1 base, leaving 12 bases between them. CDR1 and CDR2 (germline): MNHEY, SVGAGI. The CDR3 DNA is TGTGCCAGCAGTTACTCGTTAACAGCCGCGAACACTGAAGCTTTCTTT. It encodes CASSYSLTAANTEAFF.

The chain carries TRBV6-5 and TRBJ2-7; D uncertain. This CDR3 spans 14 amino acids. CDR1 MNHEY and CDR2 SVGAGI come from the germline V gene. V was cut by 0 bases and J by 5 bases, with 11 bases left in between. The CDR3 coding sequence is TGTGCCAGCAGTTACTCCTACTCCAATAACGAGCAGTACTTC. Its protein is CASSYSYSNNEQYF.

CDR3 loop: CASSRITPPRFSGANVLTF. Here the CDR3 DNA reads TGTGCCAGCAGTCGTATAACACCCCCGCGGTTCTCTGGGGCCAACGTCCTGACTTTC. V usage is TRBV28 and J usage is TRBJ2-6; D gene ambiguous. V shed 5 bases and J shed 0 bases, with 20 bases lying between them. Germline V gene data show CDR1 as MDHEN and CDR2 as SYDVKM. This CDR3 region has 19 residues.

The chain links TRBV5-6 to TRBJ2-5; D perhaps matches TRBD2 (5 bases). Germline CDR1 SGHDT, CDR2 YYEEEE. Trimming stripped 4 bases from V and 10 bases from J, with 14 bases between. The CDR3 is made up of 12 amino acids. CDR3 residues: CASSVGDAGQYF. The CDR3 DNA follows: TGTGCCAGCAGCGTGGGTGATGCGGGCCAGTACTTC.

Comment on this clone: At one end, the junction sequence differs from germline, possibly due to a read error. This CDR3 is also generated by other DNA sequences in the sample. V is TRBV7-9 and J is TRBJ2-7; 8 bases are shared with TRBD2. The CDR3 extends over 15 amino acids. Per germline, CDR1 SEHNR and CDR2 FQNEAQ (reference sequence). CDR3 protein: CASSWTLAGSYEQYF. CDR3 bases: TGTGCCAGCAGCTGGACGCTAGCGGGCTCCTATGAGCAGTACTTC.

V gene TRBV6-5 combines with J gene TRBJ1-4; D ambiguous. This CDR3 has 15 amino acids. Germline-derived CDR1 and CDR2 are MNHEY and SVGAGI. V dropped 0 bases and J dropped 0 bases, with 5 bases sitting between them. The DNA of the CDR3 is TGTGCCAGCAGTTACTCGGCAGCAACTAATGAAAAACTGTTTTTT. This codes for CASSYSAATNEKLFF.

This chain links TRBV12-5 with TRBJ2-3; D unclear. The ends were cut back, 7 bases at V and 5 bases at J, with 13 bases in the middle. Germline CDR1 and CDR2: LGHNT and FRNRAP. There are 13 residues in the CDR3. CDR3 nucleotides: TGTGCTAGTGCCTACCTAAATCGAGATACGCAGTATTTT. It specifies CASAYLNRDTQYF.

The CDR3 sequence: CASSDPSGITNEQFF. For the CDR3, the DNA is TGCGCCAGCAGTGACCCTAGCGGGATTACGAATGAGCAGTTCTTC. V is TRBV10-1 and J is TRBJ2-1; 9 bases align to TRBD2. The CDR3 sequence is 15 residues long. Germline V CDR1 and CDR2: WNHNN, SYGVQD (reference sequence). Trimming took 3 bases from V and 7 from J; bases not matched to a gene: 7.

The V call is TRBV11-2, the J call TRBJ2-5, with TRBD2 as a possible D gene (6 bases). The germline V gene has CDR1 SGHAT and CDR2 FQNNGV. This CDR3 spans 16 amino acids. Between the trimmed V and J ends, which lost 4 bases and 3 bases, there was a span of 18 bases. The CDR3 nucleotides are TGTGCCAGCAGCTCTCCTTTCAGGGAGGTGGAAGAGACCCAGTACTTC. Translation: CASSSPFREVEETQYF.

This chain joins TRBV30 and TRBJ1-1, with 9 bases aligning to TRBD1. V dropped 7 bases and J dropped 1; count of bases not matched to a gene: 19. CDR1 GTSNPN and CDR2 SVGIG come from the germline V gene (reference sequence). The CDR3 sequence is 18 residues long. Here the CDR3 reads CASQGAAGIHLPNTEAFF. DNA for the CDR3: TGTGCCTCACAGGGGGCGGCTGGAATACATTTACCGAACACTGAAGCTTTCTTT.

This clone is a singleton in its sample. The rearrangement links TRBV29-1 to TRBJ2-3, with a weak D call TRBD2 (5 bases). CDR3 size: 13 residues. Germline V CDR1 and CDR2: SQVTM, ANQGSEA. V lost 8 bases, J lost 4 bases, and 16 bases lay in between. DNA of the CDR3: TGCAGCACCCTGTGGGCGGGCTCAGATACGCAGTATTTT. Amino acids: CSTLWAGSDTQYF.

Notes on this clone: One end of the junction is discordant with germline, which a read error may explain. The chain joins TRBV7-9 to TRBJ1-3; perhaps TRBD1 as D (5 bases). The CDR3 extends over 17 amino acids. Germline CDR1 reads SEHNR; CDR2 reads FQNEAQ (reference sequence). The CDR3 DNA follows: TGTTCCAGCAGCTTAGGGGCAGGGTCCTTCTCTGGAAACACCATATATTTT. It yields the protein CSSSLGAGSFSGNTIYF. The variable domain in full, completed from reference TRBV7-9 and TRBJ1-3, reads DTGVSQNPRHKITKRGQNVTFRCDPISEHNRLYWYRQTLGQGPEFLTYFQNEAQLEKSRLLSDRFSAERPKGSFSTLEIQRTEQGDSAMYLCSSSLGAGSFSGNTIYFGEGSWLTVV.

The chain has TRBV6-5 and TRBJ1-2, with 12 bases lining up with TRBD1. V lost 6 bases to trimming and J lost 7 bases; unmatched junction nucleotides: 6. The CDR3 is made up of 14 amino acids. The germline V gene has CDR1 MNHEY and CDR2 SVGAGI. CDR3 sequence (DNA): TGTGCCAGCAGCCCGGGACAGGGGGCGTGTGGCTACACCTTC. It encodes CASSPGQGACGYTF.

This clone turned up a few times. The chain combines TRBV7-9 with TRBJ2-1, with 8 bases lining up with TRBD1. Germline V gene sequence: CDR1 SEHNR, CDR2 FQNEAQ (reference sequence). V gave up 5 bases and J gave up 8 bases; unmatched junction bases: 8. The CDR3 covers 14 residues. CDR3 loop: CASSSRTGPHEQFF. CDR3 nucleotides: TGTGCCAGCAGCAGTCGGACAGGGCCCCATGAGCAGTTCTTC.

The rearrangement links TRBV28 to TRBJ2-5; TRBD2 aligns across 7 bases. The CDR3 sequence is 16 residues long. CDR1 is MDHEN and CDR2 is SYDVKM in the germline V gene. With V trimmed by 6 bases and J by 5 bases, 15 bases remained unmatched. The chain's CDR3 is CASRGSASGLSETQYF. CDR3 DNA: TGTGCCAGCAGAGGTTCGGCTAGCGGATTGTCGGAGACCCAGTACTTC.

The chain couples TRBV5-6 to TRBJ2-3; 9 bases are shared with TRBD2. With V trimmed by 1 base and J by 1 base, 10 bases remained unmatched. This CDR3 spans 18 amino acids. Germline V gives CDR1 SGHDT, CDR2 YYEEEE. This chain's CDR3 is CASSLFQREVLGTDTQYF. DNA for the CDR3: TGTGCCAGCAGCTTGTTTCAGCGGGAGGTGCTAGGCACAGATACGCAGTATTTT. The full variable domain, its missing parts supplied by reference TRBV5-6 and TRBJ2-3, is DAGVTQSPTHLIKTRGQQVTLRCSPKSGHDTVSWYQQALGQGPQFIFQYYEEEERQRGNFPDRFSGHQFPNYSSELNVNALLLGDSALYLCASSLFQREVLGTDTQYFGPGTRLTVL.

This clone appeared a few times. The rearrangement joins TRBV4-2 to TRBJ2-5; TRBD2 matches at 8 bases. The trim removed 0 bases at V and 3 bases at J, leaving 12 bases unmatched. This CDR3 comprises 18 residues. Germline CDR1 and CDR2: LGHNA and YNFKEQ. CDR3 residues: CASSQDRAGGGWKETQYF. The CDR3 DNA follows: TGTGCCAGCAGCCAAGATAGGGCGGGAGGAGGTTGGAAAGAGACCCAGTACTTC.

This clone was picked up a small number of times. The CDR3 protein is CASSSDSNYGYTF. CDR3 sequence (DNA): TGTGCCAGCAGTTCCGACAGCAACTATGGCTACACCTTC. The gene calls are TRBV2 and TRBJ1-2, with TRBD1 as a possible D gene (5 bases). Looked up from germline, CDR1 is SNHLY and CDR2 is FYNNEI. The CDR3 is 13 residues long. Trimming cost V 5 bases and J 2 bases, with 9 bases left between them.

The V gene is TRBV7-6, the J gene TRBJ2-5; D is possibly TRBD1 (6 bases). CDR3 length: 12 residues. Trimming left V 7 bases short and J 5 bases short, with 11 bases between. Germline V CDR1 and CDR2: SGHVS, FNYEAQ. CDR3 nucleotides: TGTGCCAGCACCCCCGACAGGGAGACCCAGTACTTC. Its protein product is CASTPDRETQYF.

The CDR3 sequence: CASSYTSGITNEQYF. The CDR3 coding sequence is TGTGCCAGCAGTTACACTAGCGGGATCACAAACGAGCAGTACTTC. This chain connects TRBV6-5 to TRBJ2-5, with TRBD2 matching 10 bases. The J call could be wrong; TRBJ2-7 is a better fit for the DNA end. The CDR3 runs 15 residues. Germline V gene sequence: CDR1 MNHEY, CDR2 SVGAGI.

The chain employs TRBV28 and TRBJ2-1; 7 positions match TRBD1. V shed 5 bases and J 5 bases; nucleotides not matched to a gene: 9. The CDR3 loop spans 15 amino acids. Germline V CDR1 and CDR2: MDHEN, SYDVKM. The CDR3 here is CASSPGTDEDNEQFF. CDR3 DNA: TGTGCCAGCAGTCCTGGGACAGATGAGGACAATGAGCAGTTCTTC.

The V gene is TRBV6-5, the J gene TRBJ1-1; D may be TRBD1 (6 bases). V lost 2 bases and J 4 bases, leaving 17 bases between the germline ends. The CDR3 is 16 amino acids. Per germline, CDR1 MNHEY and CDR2 SVGAGI. DNA for the CDR3: TGTGCCAGCAGTTACAGTGGGCTAGGGGGTGGCACTGAAGCTTTCTTT. Amino acid sequence: CASSYSGLGGGTEAFF.

This sequence joins TRBV28 and TRBJ1-1; 9 nucleotides align to TRBD1. The trim removed 5 bases at V and 11 bases at J, leaving 9 bases unmatched. The germline gives CDR1 MDHEN, CDR2 SYDVKM. The CDR3 has 13 residues. In DNA form, the CDR3 reads TGTGCCAGCAGTGTTACAGGGGGCCGGTTGGCTTTCTTT. Translation gives CASSVTGGRLAFF.

The chain is built from TRBV4-1 and TRBJ1-1; maybe TRBD1 (5 bases). The CDR3 spans 16 residues. The germline gives CDR1 MGHRA, CDR2 YSYEKL. Trimming stripped 0 bases from V and 7 bases from J, with 18 bases between. Here the CDR3 reads CASSQEAFFGGDEAFF. In nucleotides, the CDR3 is TGCGCCAGCAGCCAAGAAGCGTTTTTCGGAGGGGATGAAGCTTTCTTT.

The CDR3 loop is CASSLTSYNEQFF. The DNA for the CDR3 is TGTGCCAGCAGCTTAACCAGCTACAATGAGCAGTTCTTC. This chain connects TRBV7-2 to TRBJ2-1; D ambiguous. The ends were cut back, 2 bases at V and 3 bases at J, with 5 bases in the middle. CDR1 is SGHTA and CDR2 is FQGNSA in the germline V gene. There are 13 residues in the CDR3.

CDR3 DNA sequence: TGTGCCAGCAGAGGTCTGCGAGGGCGGGAGGGGAAGGATACGCAGTATTTT. This sequence encodes CASRGLRGREGKDTQYF. V gene TRBV5-6 combines with J gene TRBJ2-3; 9 bases are shared with TRBD2. J gave up 6 bases and V 5 bases, and 16 bases lay outside the gene matches. The germline gives CDR1 SGHDT, CDR2 YYEEEE. The length of the CDR3 is 17 residues. The entire variable domain, with the rest obtained from reference TRBV5-6 and TRBJ2-3, is as follows: DAGVTQSPTHLIKTRGQQVTLRCSPKSGHDTVSWYQQALGQGPQFIFQYYEEEERQRGNFPDRFSGHQFPNYSSELNVNALLLGDSALYLCASRGLRGREGKDTQYFGPGTRLTVL.

This rearrangement joins TRBV4-3 to TRBJ2-5, with 8 bases lining up with TRBD2. Germline assignment: CDR1 LGHNA and CDR2 YSLEER. The CDR3 totals 14 residues. Losses at the gene ends were 0 bases for V and 4 bases for J; bases not matched to a gene: 1. The CDR3 bases are TGCGCCAGCAGCCAAGATCGGGGGGGAGAGACCCAGTACTTC. Its translation is CASSQDRGGETQYF.